Described below is a single T cell receptor (beta chain) sequence and its context. This sample stems from a study of blood T cell repertoires in COVID-19. Trimming cost V 0 bases and J 3 bases, with 7 bases left between them. The length of the CDR3 is 13 residues. The germline V gene has CDR1 SGHRS and CDR2 YFSETQ. TCRdb keeps only in-frame clones here, not all; method: immunoSEQ multiplex PCR. The sample lists about 290,000 clones, 85% occurring once. The gene calls are TRBV5-1 and TRBJ2-7; D not certain. Sequenced: peripheral blood. This sequence was found in a woman between 45 and 65 years old with active or convalescent COVID-19. The CDR3 is CASSLGENYEQYF. DNA for the CDR3: TGCGCCAGCAGCTTGGGAGAGAACTACGAGCAGTACTTC.